This T cell receptor beta chain was captured by sequencing in a study of CD4+ T cells in melanoma. Study outcomes and limitations: A reported correlation linked neoantigen-specific CD4+ T cells to CD8+, macrophage and B cell function. Neoantigen-specific CD4+ T cells in melanoma reportedly had diverse differentiation states.

TCRdb keeps only in-frame clones here, not all; method: immunoSEQ multiplex PCR. The profile shows about 140,000 clones, around nine tenths of them singletons. Note on this clone: Its antigen is unidentified.

Trimming took off 1 base at V and 0 bases at J, with 1 base between the two ends. Per germline, CDR1 SGHVS and CDR2 FNYEAQ. The length of the CDR3 is 13 residues. This receptor was identified in a human donor with melanoma. The V gene is TRBV7-6, the J gene TRBJ1-5; D gene uncertain. The CDR3 loop reads CASSLVSNQPQHF. The CDR3 region has the DNA TGTGCCAGCAGCTTAGTTAGCAATCAGCCCCAGCATTTT.